This entry features one T cell receptor beta chain sequence. The antigen remains unidentified. A junction boundary mismatches the germline segment, possibly from a read error. This record comes from a study of breast tumors, draining lymph nodes, adjacent tissues. The CDR3 consists of 16 residues. From germline, CDR1 is MNHNS and CDR2 SASEGT. TCRdb reanalysed the multiplex PCR reads using MiXCR and keeps one entry per CDR3 protein. Here the sample spans about 170,000 distinct CDR3 sequences, roughly a third being singletons. Samples came from axillary lymph nodes draining the breast cancer. Study results and limitations: Tumor repertoires ranked between lymph nodes and nontumor tissue in diversity, with V and J gene preferences. Luminal-like breast cancer showed significantly greater tumor-nontumor repertoire similarity than basal-like breast cancer did. That most tumor T cells come from lymph nodes remained unproven.

The TCR sequence derives from a female donor with breast cancer. Some clones in this sample may be carry-over from other donors' samples. The chain is built from TRBV6-1 and TRBJ2-2, with TRBD2 matching over 12 bases. Sequencing was performed on axillary lymph node tissue. This CDR3 reads CASRVTSGGFTGELLF. CDR3 DNA: TGTGCCAGCCGGGTGACTAGCGGGGGATTCACCGGGGAGCTGCTTTTT.